The clone carrying this T cell receptor (beta chain) was detected a few times. V shed 4 bases and J shed 6 bases, with 15 bases lying between them. This CDR3 comprises 14 residues. This sample is drawn from a study of blood T cells in healthy people across ages. Using a J-beta primer mix together with a sample-barcoded 5' primer, a second PCR was run for roughly 7 to 12 cycles. Each cDNA molecule received a tag from a template-switch adaptor that had 12 random nucleotides. CDR3-containing paired-end reads numbering at least 2.5 million came from each sample. TCRdb analysed the 5' RACE reads with MiXCR anew, one entry per CDR3 protein. The sample has about 720,000 distinct CDR3 sequences, over 20% seen once. Each sample gave at least 6 million isolated PBMCs.

This sequence joins TRBV12-3 or TRBV12-4 and TRBJ1-2, with a tentative D call TRBD1 (5 bases). Sequences were obtained from blood. The source of this sequence is a man between 65 and 80 years old in good health. The CDR3 DNA is TGTGCCAGCAGTTCATTTCAGGGAAAGAATGGCTACACCTTC. Its translation: CASSSFQGKNGYTF.